Given below is one T cell receptor beta chain in context. As handled by the study authors: Estimation of nucleated cell counts relied on the amplification of reference gene primers. Produced via immunoSEQ multiplex PCR; TCRdb's table is partial and in-frame only. That table gives V, J and clone size, and the DNA gave D and trimming. The data show 87,000 or so clones, with around 85% seen just once and 16% held by the top ten. Looked up from germline, CDR1 is SGHTA and CDR2 is FQGTGA. V shed 2 bases and J 6 bases; nucleotides not matched to a gene: 7. The CDR3 runs to 15 residues. The data are from a study of blood T cell repertoires in COVID-19. Study summary: Sources were T cells, B-cell-depleted T cells, or PBMCs; the material itself was cDNA or gDNA.

The sequencing sample was made of peripheral blood. The chain couples TRBV7-3 to TRBJ2-1, with TRBD2 matching over 7 bases. The receptor was isolated from an elderly woman with active or convalescent COVID-19. CDR3 sequence (DNA): TGTGCCAGCAGCTTAGCGGGAGTCTCGATCAATGAGCAGTTCTTC. Translating it yields CASSLAGVSINEQFF. Using reference TRBV7-3 and TRBJ2-1 for the parts outside the CDR3, the full variable domain is GAGVSQTPSNKVTEKGKYVELRCDPISGHTALYWYRQSLGQGPEFLIYFQGTGAADDSGLPNDRFFAVRPEGSVSTLKIQRTERGDSAVYLCASSLAGVSINEQFFGPGTRLTVL.